This TCR beta chain was obtained from a study of shared T cell receptors in the human thymus. The CDR3 totals 18 residues. The germline V gene encodes CDR1 SGHTA and CDR2 FQGNSA. V lost 5 bases, J lost 0 bases, and 20 bases lay in between. Method: immunoSEQ multiplex PCR; TCRdb's copy keeps in-frame clones and lacks some. The profile shows hundreds of thousands of clones, around 87% of them singletons. These data are also associated with another study on human thymus T cells. As that study records: Healthy Finnish infants undergoing corrective surgery for congenital heart defects were used as donors. Thymus was obtained from resections taken during corrective heart surgery. Apparent skewing of V and J gene usage characterized both thymic and blood repertoires. Highly overlapping thymic repertoires among unrelated individuals were reported in related research.

The TCR originated in a boy under two years old with a congenital heart defect. Input material: thymocytes. The chain uses TRBV7-2 and TRBJ2-4; a possible D gene is TRBD1 (6 bases). CDR3 DNA: TGTGCCAGCAGCCCTCCGACTGACTGGGGGCTAGCCAAAAACATTCAGTACTTC. Residues: CASSPPTDWGLAKNIQYF.